Reported below is one T cell receptor beta chain. This CDR3 contains 15 residues. The V gene end was trimmed by 3 bases and the J gene end by 4 bases; junction bases not matched to a gene: 8. The germline gives CDR1 MGHRA, CDR2 YSYEKL. This entry comes from a study of blood T cell repertoires in COVID-19. Authors' analysis steps: Estimated nucleated cell counts came from reference gene primer amplification. The repertoire was sequenced with immunoSEQ multiplex PCR; TCRdb's copy has only in-frame clones and lacks some. The V and J calls and clone size were taken over from that table, and D and trimming were inferred from the DNA. The sample lists some 190,000 clones; about 85% were seen once.

This chain links TRBV4-1 with TRBJ1-1; 7 bases fit TRBD1. The clonotype originates from a woman between 35 and 50 years old in a cohort exposed to, infected with or recovered from COVID-19 (not recorded which). The sequenced material came from PBMCs or T cells enriched from blood (not recorded which). CDR3 sequence reads: CASSQYTQGITEAFF. For the CDR3, the DNA is TGCGCCAGCAGCCAGTACACACAGGGGATCACTGAAGCTTTCTTT.